This TCR beta chain was retrieved from a study of early T cells in non-severe SARS-CoV-2 infection. Germline V gene sequence: CDR1 LNHDA, CDR2 SQIVND (reference sequence). The CDR3 consists of 16 residues. V trimming: 4 bases; J trimming: 1 base; junction bases outside the gene matches: 6. The library protocol tagged individual cDNA molecules with unique molecular identifiers. A single record per CDR3 protein comes from TCRdb applying MiXCR to the 5' RACE reads. This table has around 61,000 distinct CDR3 sequences, over 9.5% appearing once. This clonotype came up a few times. Its antigen remains unknown. Study results and caveats: Comparison of clonotypes with VDJdb favored anti-spike CD8 responses while missing private and CD4 specificities.

The sequence was collected from an adult who was a healthcare worker with PCR-confirmed SARS-CoV-2 infection or an uninfected control (not recorded which). The sample comprised whole blood. The chain links TRBV19 to TRBJ1-5; 8 nucleotides align to TRBD1. The CDR3 DNA is TGTGCCAGTAGTAGGGGGACAGGTGACAGCAATCAGCCCCAGCATTTT. Translating it yields CASSRGTGDSNQPQHF.